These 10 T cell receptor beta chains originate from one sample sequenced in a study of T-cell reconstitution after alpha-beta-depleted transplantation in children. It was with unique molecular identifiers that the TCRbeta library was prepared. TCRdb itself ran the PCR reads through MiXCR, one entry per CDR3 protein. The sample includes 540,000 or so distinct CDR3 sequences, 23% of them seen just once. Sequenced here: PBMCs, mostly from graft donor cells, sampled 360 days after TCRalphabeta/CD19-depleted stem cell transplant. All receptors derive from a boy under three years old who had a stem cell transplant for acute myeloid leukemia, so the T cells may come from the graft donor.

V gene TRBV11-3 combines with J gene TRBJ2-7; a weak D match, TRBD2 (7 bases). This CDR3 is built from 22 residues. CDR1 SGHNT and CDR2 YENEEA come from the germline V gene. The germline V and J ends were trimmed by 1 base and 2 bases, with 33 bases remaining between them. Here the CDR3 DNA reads TGTGCCAGCAGCTTAGTAGGTGTCGAGATTTACACGTTAATGCGGGGGCCCTACGAGCAGTACTTC. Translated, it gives CASSLVGVEIYTLMRGPYEQYF.

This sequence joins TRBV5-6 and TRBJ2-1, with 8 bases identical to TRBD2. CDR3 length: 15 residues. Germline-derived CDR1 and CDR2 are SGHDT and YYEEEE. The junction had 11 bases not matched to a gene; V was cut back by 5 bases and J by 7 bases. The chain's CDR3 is CASSVDGGGWNEQFF. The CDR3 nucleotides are TGTGCCAGCAGTGTGGACGGGGGGGGCTGGAATGAGCAGTTCTTC.

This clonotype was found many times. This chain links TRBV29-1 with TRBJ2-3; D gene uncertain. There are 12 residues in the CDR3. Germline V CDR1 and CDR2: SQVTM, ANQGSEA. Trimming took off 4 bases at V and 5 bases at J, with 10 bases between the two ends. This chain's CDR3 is CSVVPVGDTQYF. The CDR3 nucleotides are TGCAGCGTTGTTCCCGTCGGAGATACGCAGTATTTT.

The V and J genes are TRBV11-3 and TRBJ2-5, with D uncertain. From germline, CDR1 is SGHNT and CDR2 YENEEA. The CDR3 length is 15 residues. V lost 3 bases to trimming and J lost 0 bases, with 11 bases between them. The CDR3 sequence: CASSFAGSNQETQYF. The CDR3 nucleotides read TGTGCCAGCAGCTTTGCCGGGTCCAACCAAGAGACCCAGTACTTC.

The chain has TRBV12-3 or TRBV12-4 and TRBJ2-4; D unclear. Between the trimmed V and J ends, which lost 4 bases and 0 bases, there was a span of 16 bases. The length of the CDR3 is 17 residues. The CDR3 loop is CASSSPDGPIAKNIQYF. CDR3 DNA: TGTGCCAGCAGTTCCCCGGACGGACCAATAGCCAAAAACATTCAGTACTTC.

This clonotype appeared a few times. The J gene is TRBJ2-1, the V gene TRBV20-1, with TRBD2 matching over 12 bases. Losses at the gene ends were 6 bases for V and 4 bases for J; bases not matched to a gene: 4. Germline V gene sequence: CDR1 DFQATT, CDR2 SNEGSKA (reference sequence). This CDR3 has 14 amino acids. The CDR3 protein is CSARTSGIYNEQFF. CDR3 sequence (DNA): TGCAGTGCGAGGACTAGCGGGATTTACAATGAGCAGTTCTTC.

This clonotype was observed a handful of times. The CDR3: CASSQDRSGDYGYTF. CDR3 in DNA: TGTGCCAGCAGCCAAGATCGGTCAGGGGACTATGGCTACACCTTC. This chain connects TRBV4-2 to TRBJ1-2; D is possibly TRBD1 (6 bases). V lost 0 bases and J lost 3, with 11 bases in between. Germline CDR1 LGHNA, CDR2 YNFKEQ. CDR3 length equals 15 residues.

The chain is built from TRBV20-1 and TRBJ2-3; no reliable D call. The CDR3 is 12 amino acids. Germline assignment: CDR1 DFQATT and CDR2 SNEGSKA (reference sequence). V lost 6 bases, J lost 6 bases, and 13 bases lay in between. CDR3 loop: CSAPQGADTQYF. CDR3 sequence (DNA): TGCAGTGCGCCGCAAGGTGCGGATACGCAGTATTTT.

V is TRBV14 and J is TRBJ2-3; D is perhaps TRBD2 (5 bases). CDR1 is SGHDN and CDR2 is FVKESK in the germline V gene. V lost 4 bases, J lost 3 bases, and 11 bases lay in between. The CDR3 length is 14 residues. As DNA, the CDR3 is TGTGCCAGCAGCCTCCTACTAGGAACAGATACGCAGTATTTT. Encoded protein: CASSLLLGTDTQYF.

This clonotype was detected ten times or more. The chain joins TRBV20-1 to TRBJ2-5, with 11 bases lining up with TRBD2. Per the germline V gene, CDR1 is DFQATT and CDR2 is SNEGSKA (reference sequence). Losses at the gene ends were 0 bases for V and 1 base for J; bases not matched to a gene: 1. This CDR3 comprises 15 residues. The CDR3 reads CSARDLAGGQETQYF. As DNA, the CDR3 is TGCAGTGCTAGAGATCTAGCGGGGGGCCAAGAGACCCAGTACTTC.